The clone carrying this TCR beta chain was picked up a small number of times. Its matching antigen is unknown. The CDR3 spans 13 residues. Looked up from germline, CDR1 is GTSNPN and CDR2 is SVGIG (reference sequence). J gave up 7 bases and V 3 bases, and 6 bases lay outside the gene matches. The data derive from a study of vaccination and CD4 T cells after COVID-19. The treatment here: roughly 11-day PBMC culture with coronavirus spike peptide pools or control peptides (ViraFEST assay). The assay that was used to sequence DNA from cultured CD4+ T cells was the Oncomine TCR Beta short-read assay. TCRdb fed the PCR reads into MiXCR, producing one record per CDR3 protein. Of over 3,500 distinct CDR3 sequences in the sample, less than 25% were seen once.

The sample consisted of CD4+ T cells from blood, cultured in vitro. The chain has TRBV30 and TRBJ1-2, with 9 bases matching TRBD1. The TCR comes from a human donor who had recovered from COVID-19. The chain's CDR3 is CAWRNRGRGGYTF. The DNA for the CDR3 is TGTGCCTGGAGAAACAGGGGGCGCGGTGGCTACACCTTC.